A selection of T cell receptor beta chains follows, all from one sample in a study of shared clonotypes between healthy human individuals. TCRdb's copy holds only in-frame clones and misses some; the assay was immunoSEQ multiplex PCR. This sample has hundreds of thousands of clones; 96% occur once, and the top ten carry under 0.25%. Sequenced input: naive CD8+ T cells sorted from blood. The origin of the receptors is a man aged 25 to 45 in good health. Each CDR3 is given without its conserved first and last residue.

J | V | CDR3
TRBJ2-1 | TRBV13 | ASSQNNEQF
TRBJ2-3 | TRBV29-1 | SVRTGTVSTDTQY
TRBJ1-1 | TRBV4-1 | ASSQGGLGTEAF
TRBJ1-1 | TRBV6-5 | ASSYSRLGAEAF
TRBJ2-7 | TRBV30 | AWRPRTGRYEQY
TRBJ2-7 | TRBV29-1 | SVGGNTNYEQY
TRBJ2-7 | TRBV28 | ASSSLWGAKEQY
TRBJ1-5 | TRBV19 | ASRKDSYQPQH
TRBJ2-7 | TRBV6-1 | ASSARLVYEQY
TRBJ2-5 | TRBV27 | ASSPTLRGPQETQY
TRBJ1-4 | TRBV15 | ATSKGQGHEKLF
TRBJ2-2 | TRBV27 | ASKNWTGELF
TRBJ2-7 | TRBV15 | ATSSVSGDYEQY
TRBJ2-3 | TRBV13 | ASSPESRTDTQY
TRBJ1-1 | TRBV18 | ASSTGGFNTEAF
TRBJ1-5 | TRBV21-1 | ASSKEGGQGQPQH
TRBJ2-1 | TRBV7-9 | ASNSAYGEQF
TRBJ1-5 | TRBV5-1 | ASSSGDGSNQPQH
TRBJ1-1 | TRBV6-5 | ASRVDLNTEAF
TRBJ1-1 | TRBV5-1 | ASSLQQGSTEAF
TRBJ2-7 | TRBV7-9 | ASRDLRSDTYEQY
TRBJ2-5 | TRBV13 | ASSLGLTQETQY
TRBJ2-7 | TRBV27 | ASGGGAYEQY
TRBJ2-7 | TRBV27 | ASSPRLAGGPGEQY
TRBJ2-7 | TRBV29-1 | SVEEGEGYEQY
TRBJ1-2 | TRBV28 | ASLPTYLGYGYT
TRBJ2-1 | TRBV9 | ASSVPSKSSYNEQF
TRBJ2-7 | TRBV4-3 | ASSPGTSGLEQY
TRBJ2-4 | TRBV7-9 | ASSSRGKNIQY
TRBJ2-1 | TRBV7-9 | ASSIAAYNEQF
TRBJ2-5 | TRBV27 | ASSLHSLGGETQY
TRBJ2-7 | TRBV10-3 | AISESDGRTYEQY
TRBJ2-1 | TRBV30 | AWSRRLAGDYYNEQF
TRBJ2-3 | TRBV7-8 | ASSLVPDRPLYTDTQY
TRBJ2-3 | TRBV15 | ATSNNTDTQY
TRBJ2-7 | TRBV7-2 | ASSFSPDYEQY
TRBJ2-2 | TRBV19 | ASIKEEAGVLNTGELF
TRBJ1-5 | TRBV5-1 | ASSLEGFGNQPQH
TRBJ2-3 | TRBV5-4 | ASSFGSRGTDTQY
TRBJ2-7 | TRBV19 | ASSSAAADEQY